This TCR beta chain was retrieved from a study of T-cell memory formation after mild COVID-19. Whole-study context: TCR clusters were largely donor specific.

With respect to this clonotype: Its target is unknown.

Study results and limitations: Clones contracting day 15 to 85 were balanced CD4/CD8; later expanders leaned CD4+. Memory sampled before infection contained some responding clones, suggesting cross-reactive memory joined.

TCRdb recomputed calls from the 5' RACE reads with MiXCR, one row per CDR3 protein. The table includes 380,000 or so distinct CDR3 sequences, around an eighth detected once. V shed 0 bases and J shed 3 bases, with 14 bases lying between them. There are 16 residues in the CDR3. The clonotype was recovered from a man between 18 and 35 years old who had mild COVID-19 (a few samples of this study predate the infection). Cell type and time point are not known. Sequenced: PBMCs or a T cell subset sorted from them (not recorded which). The chain carries TRBV12-3 or TRBV12-4 and TRBJ2-5, with a tentative D call TRBD1 (6 bases). CDR3 nucleotides: TGTGCCAGCAGTTTAGCGCCTCAGGGGTTAAAAGAGACCCAGTACTTC. Translating it yields CASSLAPQGLKETQYF.